The 19 T cell receptor beta chains presented below share a single source sample, sequenced in a study of blood T cell repertoires in COVID-19. Profiling relied on immunoSEQ multiplex PCR, and the TCRdb table lists in-frame clones only, not all of them. The sample lists more than 25,000 clones, about 90% occurring once. The specimen sequenced was peripheral blood. These receptors were taken from a human donor in a cohort sampled during active COVID-19.

As DNA, the CDR3 is TGTGCCAGCAGCCAAGATTGGGCTAGCGGCTACAATGAGCAGTTCTTC. Amino acids: CASSQDWASGYNEQFF. V usage is TRBV3-1 (or the pseudogene TRBV3-2) and J usage is TRBJ2-1; 7 bases are a match to TRBD2. V lost 0 bases and J lost 3; bases outside the gene matches: 5. This CDR3 spans 16 amino acids. In germline, CDR1 is LGHDT, CDR2 YNNKEL (reference sequence).

V usage is TRBV30 and J usage is TRBJ1-4; 9 bases are a match to TRBD1. J lost 0 bases, V lost 2 bases, and 7 bases had no gene match. This CDR3 is built from 17 residues. Germline CDR1 is GTSNPN and CDR2 is SVGIG (reference sequence). Written as DNA, the CDR3 is TGTGCCTGGAGTAGGGACAGGGTTCGTTCAACTAATGAAAAACTGTTTTTT. Protein: CAWSRDRVRSTNEKLFF.

This clone was seen a few times. The CDR3 reads CASSLWSLAGGPGEQFF. Here the CDR3 DNA reads TGTGCCAGCAGTTTATGGTCCCTAGCGGGGGGGCCGGGGGAGCAGTTCTTC. This chain connects TRBV28 to TRBJ2-1, with TRBD2 identical over 12 bases. The CDR3 has 17 amino acids. V lost 0 bases and J lost 10; bases outside the gene matches: 10. Looked up from germline, CDR1 is MDHEN and CDR2 is SYDVKM.

This chain connects TRBV10-3 to TRBJ1-6, with 7 bases lining up with TRBD1. Germline loops: CDR1 ENHRY, CDR2 SYGVKD. Trimming removed 0 bases from V and 4 bases from J; junction bases left unmatched: 3. The CDR3 contains 16 residues. CDR3 nucleotide sequence: TGTGCCATCAGTGAGTCCGCAGGGGGATATAATTCACCCCTCCACTTT. This codes for CAISESAGGYNSPLHF.

The chain is built from TRBV5-1 and TRBJ2-1, with 8 bases matching TRBD2. Trimming cost V 3 bases and J 7 bases; bases outside gene matches: 15. CDR3 length: 17 residues. Germline V CDR1 and CDR2: SGHRS, YFSETQ. The CDR3 coding sequence is TGCGCCAGCAGCTCCCAGCTCGGGGGGGCCGGGAGTAATGAGCAGTTCTTC. Amino acid sequence: CASSSQLGGAGSNEQFF. The whole variable domain, remainder taken from reference TRBV5-1 and TRBJ2-1, is KAGVTQTPRYLIKTRGQQVTLSCSPISGHRSVSWYQQTPGQGLQFLFEYFSETQRNKGNFPGRFSGRQFSNSRSEMNVSTLELGDSALYLCASSSQLGGAGSNEQFFGPGTRLTVL.

The genes are TRBV30 and TRBJ2-2; D ambiguous. Germline-derived CDR1 and CDR2 are GTSNPN and SVGIG (reference sequence). The CDR3 extends over 13 amino acids. Trimming shortened V by 3 bases and J by 2 bases, and 7 bases separated the two germline ends. The CDR3: CAWRTPNTGELFF. The DNA of the CDR3 is TGTGCCTGGAGGACACCTAACACCGGGGAGCTGTTTTTT.

This chain links TRBV20-1 with TRBJ1-6, with a tentative D call TRBD1 (6 bases). In germline, CDR1 is DFQATT, CDR2 SNEGSKA (reference sequence). CDR3 size: 14 residues. V dropped 3 bases and J dropped 7 bases, with 13 bases sitting between them. The CDR3 nucleotides read TGCAGTGCTAGTCGGCCAGGGACAAATTCACCCCTCCACTTT. It translates to CSASRPGTNSPLHF.

This chain uses TRBV5-1 with TRBJ2-3, with D perhaps TRBD1 (6 bases). V lost 4 bases, J lost 0 bases, and 15 bases lay in between. The CDR3 spans 16 residues. The V gene's germline CDR1 is SGHRS and CDR2 YFSETQ. CDR3 region: CASSRAGASSTDTQYF. As DNA, the CDR3 is TGCGCCAGCAGCCGGGCAGGGGCTTCTAGCACAGATACGCAGTATTTT.

This clone has more than one count but fewer than ten. The V call is TRBV29-1, the J call TRBJ1-5, with D maybe TRBD1 (5 bases). V was trimmed by 4 bases and J by 1 base, leaving 8 bases between them. Germline CDR1 SQVTM, CDR2 ANQGSEA. The CDR3 runs to 13 residues. CDR3 DNA: TGCAGCGTTGCAGGGCGCAGCAATCAGCCCCAGCATTTT. Protein: CSVAGRSNQPQHF. Together with reference TRBV29-1 and TRBJ1-5, the CDR3 gives the full variable domain: SAVISQKPSRDICQRGTSLTIQCQVDSQVTMMFWYRQQPGQSLTLIATANQGSEATYESGFVIDKFPISRPNLTFSTLTVSNMSPEDSSIYLCSVAGRSNQPQHFGDGTRLSIL.

The V call is TRBV28, the J call TRBJ2-7; D is uncertain. The CDR3 is 13 amino acids. Germline CDR1 is MDHEN and CDR2 is SYDVKM. With 3 bases removed from V and 3 bases from J, the gap between germline ends came to 9 bases. CDR3 nucleotides: TGTGCCAGCAGTTTCAGAGGATTCTACGAGCAGTACTTC. Its protein product is CASSFRGFYEQYF.

This clone was observed once. The V call is TRBV9, the J call TRBJ1-2, with TRBD1 matching 8 bases. Germline CDR1 is SGDLS and CDR2 is YYNGEE. CDR3 length: 15 residues. The V segment lost 3 bases and the J segment 4 bases; nucleotides outside the gene matches: 8. CDR3 DNA sequence: TGTGCCAGCAGCGCCCGGGACAGGCAGGTCTATGGCTACACCTTC. This translates into CASSARDRQVYGYTF.

The gene calls are TRBV3-1 (or the pseudogene TRBV3-2) and TRBJ2-7; 7 bases are shared with TRBD2. This CDR3 has 15 amino acids. Germline CDR1 reads LGHDT; CDR2 reads YNNKEL (reference sequence). After removal of 4 bases from V and 2 bases from J, the junction contained 8 bases not matched to a gene. The CDR3 loop is CASSRGGLSTYEQYF. Written as DNA, the CDR3 is TGTGCCAGCAGCCGGGGGGGACTATCCACCTACGAGCAGTACTTC.

This clone is a singleton in its sample. CDR3 nucleotide sequence: TGTGCCAGCTCACCTAGCGGGGGGGCTAAGGAGCAGTTCTTC. It is translated as CASSPSGGAKEQFF. This chain connects TRBV28 to TRBJ2-1, with 12 bases aligning to TRBD2. Trimming removed 8 bases from V and 10 bases from J; junction bases left unmatched: 9. This CDR3 is 14 amino acids long. Looked up from germline, CDR1 is MDHEN and CDR2 is SYDVKM.

J is TRBJ2-2 and V is TRBV24-1; 7 bases match TRBD1. The CDR3 loop spans 16 amino acids. Trimming took 3 bases from V and 0 from J; bases not matched to a gene: 3. CDR1 and CDR2 from the germline V gene are KGHDR and SFDVKD. This CDR3 is CATSDPGTANTGELFF. The DNA of the CDR3 is TGTGCCACCAGTGATCCCGGGACAGCGAACACCGGGGAGCTGTTTTTT.

This clone appeared a few times. This rearrangement joins TRBV4-3 to TRBJ1-2; D is unclear. Deletions cut 0 bases from V and 6 bases from J, with 11 bases between. The CDR3 contains 14 residues. CDR1 is LGHNA and CDR2 is YSLEER in the germline V gene. The CDR3 DNA reads as TGCGCCAGCAGCCAAGATCGGTCGGGGAATGGCTACACCTTC. As protein: CASSQDRSGNGYTF.

In this sample, this clone turned up once. This chain uses TRBV5-5 with TRBJ1-1; TRBD1 is a possible D gene (6 bases). This CDR3 has 15 amino acids. Germline assignment: CDR1 SGHKS and CDR2 YYEKEE (reference sequence). The V end was cut by 0 bases, the J end by 10 bases, with 19 bases between. Here the CDR3 reads CASSLELGAILGAFF. CDR3 nucleotide sequence: TGTGCCAGCAGCTTGGAACTGGGGGCAATTTTAGGAGCTTTCTTT. Looking up the rest from reference TRBV5-5 and TRBJ1-1 gives the full variable domain: DAGVTQSPTHLIKTRGQQVTLRCSPISGHKSVSWYQQVLGQGPQFIFQYYEKEERGRGNFPDRFSARQFPNYSSELNVNALLLGDSALYLCASSLELGAILGAFFGQGTRLTVV.

This clone was seen only once. This chain connects TRBV7-2 to TRBJ2-2, with 9 bases matching TRBD2. Trimming cost V 5 bases and J 6 bases; bases outside gene matches: 7. From germline, CDR1 is SGHTA and CDR2 FQGNSA. The CDR3 runs 15 residues. CDR3 sequence (DNA): TGTGCCAGCAGCCCCGGGACTAGCTACGCCGGGGAGCTGTTTTTT. It is translated as CASSPGTSYAGELFF.

This clone was observed a handful of times. CDR3 in DNA: TGTGCCAGCAGTCCCGTTAGCTTCCAAGAGACCCAGTACTTC. It yields the protein CASSPVSFQETQYF. The chain employs TRBV7-6 and TRBJ2-5; no definite D call. CDR3 length equals 14 residues. Looked up from germline, CDR1 is SGHVS and CDR2 is FNYEAQ. Trimming cost V 6 bases and J 1 base, with 12 bases left between them.

The rearrangement joins TRBV5-1 to TRBJ2-1, with D tentatively TRBD1 (6 bases). CDR3 length: 14 residues. Germline V gene data show CDR1 as SGHRS and CDR2 as YFSETQ. V lost 4 bases and J lost 2, with 10 bases in between. The CDR3 DNA is TGCGCCAGCAGCAGTGGACAGACCTACAATGAGCAGTTCTTC. Translating gives CASSSGQTYNEQFF.